Below, 32 T cell receptor beta chains from the same sample are listed, as sequenced in a study of T cell responses to AZD1222 COVID-19 vaccine. Clones were sequenced by immunoSEQ multiplex PCR, and TCRdb holds only the in-frame ones, with some missing. The table records roughly 150,000 clones, about 90% of them present only once. Specimen: peripheral blood, collected on day 0 of AZD1222 vaccination. These receptors were taken from an adult in good health.

CDR3 in DNA: TGTGCCAGCAGTTTATGGAGGCCTCCTGGGCAACATAACTATGGCTACACCTTC. It codes for CASSLWRPPGQHNYGYTF. The V call is TRBV28, the J call TRBJ1-2; D is unresolved. V lost 0 bases and J 1 base, leaving 18 bases between the germline ends. Germline CDR1 and CDR2: MDHEN and SYDVKM. This CDR3 comprises 18 residues.

The chain has TRBV5-6 and TRBJ1-3; no reliable D call. From germline, CDR1 is SGHDT and CDR2 YYEEEE. There are 15 residues in the CDR3. V was pared by 4 bases and J by 0 bases, with 11 bases between. The CDR3 loop reads CASSPTDRSGNTIYF. The CDR3 nucleotides read TGTGCCAGCAGCCCTACAGACCGCTCTGGAAACACCATATATTTT. The complete variable domain, with remaining parts taken from reference TRBV5-6 and TRBJ1-3, reads DAGVTQSPTHLIKTRGQQVTLRCSPKSGHDTVSWYQQALGQGPQFIFQYYEEEERQRGNFPDRFSGHQFPNYSSELNVNALLLGDSALYLCASSPTDRSGNTIYFGEGSWLTVV.

The chain has TRBV4-1 and TRBJ1-4; a possible D gene is TRBD1 (5 bases). V was shortened by 5 bases and J by 7 bases, with 17 bases between the two germline ends. Per the germline V gene, CDR1 is MGHRA and CDR2 is YSYEKL. The CDR3 runs to 15 residues. The CDR3 region has the DNA TGCGCCAGCAGCTTACGGGACGGGGGTCGTGAAAAACTGTTTTTT. Protein product: CASSLRDGGREKLFF.

The V call is TRBV24-1, the J call TRBJ2-3, with a weak D call TRBD1 (5 bases). CDR1 and CDR2 from the germline V gene are KGHDR and SFDVKD. Trimming took 4 bases from V and 3 from J, leaving 16 bases between them. The CDR3 has 16 residues. In DNA, the CDR3 is TGTGCCACCAGTGACCCAAACAGGCGCGCTACAGATACGCAGTATTTT. Its translation is CATSDPNRRATDTQYF.

The rearrangement links TRBV15 to TRBJ2-7; TRBD2 agrees at 10 bases. The ends lost 0 bases at V and 5 bases at J; junction bases unmatched: 10. Germline CDR1 and CDR2: LNHNV and YYDKDF (reference sequence). The CDR3 consists of 17 residues. The CDR3 loop is CATSRDWSSGSRDEQYF. As DNA, the CDR3 is TGTGCCACCAGCAGAGATTGGTCTAGCGGGAGTCGGGACGAGCAGTACTTC.

The chain couples TRBV11-3 to TRBJ2-2, with D possibly called TRBD1 or TRBD2 (6 bases each). With 3 bases removed from V and 1 base from J, the gap between germline ends came to 12 bases. This CDR3 contains 16 residues. Looked up from germline, CDR1 is SGHNT and CDR2 is YENEEA. In DNA form, the CDR3 reads TGTGCCAGCAGCTTTGAGGGGGGCCAGAACACCGGGGAGCTGTTTTTT. Translation gives CASSFEGGQNTGELFF.

The chain links TRBV28 to TRBJ2-7, with 7 bases that match TRBD2. Germline lookup yields CDR1 MDHEN and CDR2 SYDVKM. The junction had 10 bases not matched to a gene; V was cut back by 3 bases and J by 5 bases. The CDR3 is 15 amino acids. As DNA, the CDR3 is TGTGCCAGCAGTTTGGGGGGAGGGCCCGCTCACGAGCAGTACTTC. Translation: CASSLGGGPAHEQYF.

The chain has TRBV13 and TRBJ1-1; the D is unclear. In germline, CDR1 is PRHDT, CDR2 FYEKMQ (reference sequence). With 0 bases removed from V and 2 bases from J, the gap between germline ends came to 10 bases. The CDR3 is 15 amino acids. This CDR3 reads CASSLGRQRNTEAFF. The CDR3 DNA reads TGTGCCAGCAGCTTAGGCCGTCAGAGAAACACTGAAGCTTTCTTT. Drawing the rest from reference TRBV13 and TRBJ1-1, the complete variable domain is AAGVIQSPRHLIKEKRETATLKCYPIPRHDTVYWYQQGPGQDPQFLISFYEKMQSDKGSIPDRFSAQQFSDYHSELNMSSLELGDSALYFCASSLGRQRNTEAFFGQGTRLTVV.

This chain joins TRBV7-3 and TRBJ2-7; D gene unclear. Germline CDR1 reads SGHTA; CDR2 reads FQGTGA. The CDR3 has 14 amino acids. The ends were cut back, 2 bases at V and 3 bases at J, with 11 bases in the middle. The CDR3 region has the DNA TGTGCCAGCAGCTTATCTCCCGAAGGCTACGAGCAGTACTTC. Translation: CASSLSPEGYEQYF.

J is TRBJ2-7 and V is TRBV18; 10 bases fit TRBD1. This CDR3 region has 14 residues. V dropped 4 bases and J dropped 6; count of bases not matched to a gene: 6. From germline, CDR1 is KGHSH and CDR2 LQKENI. The CDR3 reads CASSQDRGLSEQYF. CDR3 nucleotide sequence: TGTGCCAGCTCACAGGACAGGGGGTTGAGCGAGCAGTACTTC.

The V gene is TRBV19, the J gene TRBJ1-1, with 7 nucleotides matching TRBD1. V shed 2 bases and J 5 bases; nucleotides not matched to a gene: 8. CDR1 LNHDA and CDR2 SQIVND come from the germline V gene (reference sequence). CDR3 length: 15 amino acids. CDR3 sequence: CASSILSTGRTEAFF. Written as DNA, the CDR3 is TGTGCCAGTAGTATACTATCGACAGGGAGGACTGAAGCTTTCTTT.

The V gene is TRBV6-5, the J gene TRBJ2-1, with 9 positions matching TRBD1. Germline assignment: CDR1 MNHEY and CDR2 SVGAGI. With 6 bases clipped from V and 8 bases from J, the junction kept 5 bases outside the gene matches. The CDR3 extends over 13 amino acids. Here the CDR3 DNA reads TGTGCCAGCAGAGTCACAGGGGGCGATGAGCAGTTCTTC. Encoded protein: CASRVTGGDEQFF.

The chain uses TRBV28 and TRBJ2-7; 9 nucleotides line up with TRBD1. The CDR3 has 14 residues. CDR1 and CDR2 (germline): MDHEN, SYDVKM. V was clipped by 3 bases and J by 5 bases; unmatched bases: 5. As DNA, the CDR3 is TGTGCCAGCAGTTTTGGACAGGGGAGGAACGAGCAGTACTTC. The encoded protein is CASSFGQGRNEQYF.

The rearrangement joins TRBV7-9 to TRBJ2-3; D gene unclear. V gave up 1 base and J gave up 6 bases, with 8 bases separating them. CDR1 and CDR2 (germline): SEHNR, FQNEAQ (reference sequence). The CDR3 contains 13 residues. The CDR3 DNA reads as TGTGCCAGCAGCTTAGGGGGTCTGGATACGCAGTATTTT. This gives the protein CASSLGGLDTQYF. The whole variable domain, filled in from reference TRBV7-9 and TRBJ2-3, reads DTGVSQNPRHKITKRGQNVTFRCDPISEHNRLYWYRQTLGQGPEFLTYFQNEAQLEKSRLLSDRFSAERPKGSFSTLEIQRTEQGDSAMYLCASSLGGLDTQYFGPGTRLTVL.

The chain has TRBV29-1 and TRBJ1-1; D may be TRBD1 (6 bases). The V end was cut by 6 bases, the J end by 4 bases, with 12 bases between. The germline CDR1 and CDR2 sequences are SQVTM and ANQGSEA. The CDR3 consists of 12 residues. The CDR3 sequence is CSVSKGGTEAFF. Written as DNA, the CDR3 is TGCAGCGTCTCGAAAGGGGGCACTGAAGCTTTCTTT.

The V and J genes are TRBV6-5 and TRBJ2-7, with 8 bases aligning to TRBD1. The CDR3 length is 13 residues. Trimming at V came to 10 bases and at J to 4 bases, leaving 9 bases not matched to a gene. In germline, CDR1 is MNHEY, CDR2 SVGAGI. CDR3 in amino acids: CATKRRGLYEQYF. CDR3 nucleotide sequence: TGTGCCACCAAACGCAGGGGGCTTTACGAGCAGTACTTC.

The V and J genes are TRBV7-6 and TRBJ2-1, with D perhaps TRBD1 (5 bases). V was cut by 0 bases and J by 8 bases, with 17 bases left in between. Germline CDR1 reads SGHVS; CDR2 reads FNYEAQ. This CDR3 has 16 residues. CDR3 protein: CASSLAQGQAGDEQFF. The CDR3 coding sequence is TGTGCCAGCAGCTTAGCCCAGGGCCAAGCCGGCGATGAGCAGTTCTTC.

The V and J genes are TRBV6-5 and TRBJ1-2; 10 bases align to TRBD1. The CDR3 has 14 residues. Germline lookup yields CDR1 MNHEY and CDR2 SVGAGI. V lost 6 bases and J lost 4; bases outside the gene matches: 5. The CDR3 sequence is CASRGTGVGYGYTF. Written as DNA, the CDR3 is TGTGCCAGCAGGGGGACAGGGGTGGGCTATGGCTACACCTTC.

V gene TRBV2 combines with J gene TRBJ2-2; D possibly uses TRBD1 or TRBD2 (5 bases each). The CDR3 spans 14 residues. Trimming left V 6 bases short and J 0 bases short, with 8 bases between. Germline CDR1 SNHLY, CDR2 FYNNEI. The CDR3 region has the DNA TGTGCCAGCAGGGGGACCTCGAACACCGGGGAGCTGTTTTTT. It specifies CASRGTSNTGELFF.

This clone was observed many times. The chain uses TRBV2 and TRBJ2-1; D is ambiguous. Germline assignment: CDR1 SNHLY and CDR2 FYNNEI. V was clipped by 5 bases and J by 3 bases, with 20 bases between them. CDR3 length: 17 amino acids. The CDR3 region is CASSYELVGLFYNEQFF. Written as DNA, the CDR3 is TGTGCCAGCAGTTATGAATTAGTTGGGCTTTTCTACAATGAGCAGTTCTTC.

This clone turned up a few times. The chain links TRBV6-5 to TRBJ1-1; maybe TRBD1 (6 bases). There are 13 residues in the CDR3. Trimming took off 6 bases at V and 1 base at J, with 9 bases between the two ends. Germline CDR1 is MNHEY and CDR2 is SVGAGI. The CDR3 region has the DNA TGTGCCAGCAGGAAGGGACAGAACACTGAAGCTTTCTTT. Amino acids: CASRKGQNTEAFF.

This clone was seen a single time. Other DNA sequences in the sample encode the same CDR3. This chain uses TRBV7-9 with TRBJ2-7; no firm D call. V was clipped by 1 base and J by 2 bases, with 3 bases between them. In germline, CDR1 is SEHNR, CDR2 FQNEAQ (reference sequence). The CDR3 consists of 12 residues. The CDR3 loop reads CASSLGTYEQYF. CDR3 bases: TGTGCCAGCAGCTTAGGTACCTACGAGCAGTACTTC.

This clone was detected only once. The chain recombines TRBV24-1 with TRBJ2-7, with a weak D call TRBD2 (7 bases). Germline values: CDR1 KGHDR, CDR2 SFDVKD. The CDR3 is 15 residues long. V lost 7 bases and J lost 3, with 18 bases in between. CDR3 region: CATSLGGAEIYEQYF. Here the CDR3 DNA reads TGTGCCACCAGCCTGGGGGGGGCAGAAATCTACGAGCAGTACTTC.

The chain is built from TRBV2 and TRBJ1-5; a weak D match, TRBD1 (5 bases). The CDR3 runs 15 residues. Germline-derived CDR1 and CDR2 are SNHLY and FYNNEI. Between the trimmed V and J ends, which lost 5 bases and 0 bases, there was a span of 11 bases. The CDR3 loop reads CASSYTGYSNQPQHF. The CDR3 nucleotides are TGTGCCAGCAGTTACACAGGTTATAGCAATCAGCCCCAGCATTTT.

V gene TRBV7-6 combines with J gene TRBJ1-3, with D possibly being TRBD1 (5 bases). CDR3 length: 15 amino acids. The V gene lost 5 bases and the J gene lost 3 bases, with 14 bases spanning the gap. The germline gives CDR1 SGHVS, CDR2 FNYEAQ. This CDR3 reads CASSPSMGGGNTIYF. The CDR3 nucleotides are TGTGCCAGCAGCCCCTCAATGGGGGGTGGAAACACCATATATTTT.

The J gene is TRBJ1-1, the V gene TRBV6-4; D might be TRBD1 (6 bases). With 6 bases removed from V and 1 base from J, the gap between germline ends came to 12 bases. The CDR3 covers 14 residues. Per the germline V gene, CDR1 is MRHNA and CDR2 is SNTAGT. This CDR3 reads CASRMDSWNTEAFF. The DNA of the CDR3 is TGTGCCAGCAGGATGGACAGCTGGAACACTGAAGCTTTCTTT.

This chain uses TRBV6-5 with TRBJ2-7, with 10 bases identical to TRBD2. CDR3 length: 15 residues. CDR1 is MNHEY and CDR2 is SVGAGI in the germline V gene. J lost 3 bases, V lost 7 bases, and 9 bases had no gene match. CDR3 in amino acids: CASTRAGGPDYEQYF. CDR3 nucleotides: TGTGCCAGCACCAGAGCGGGAGGGCCCGACTACGAGCAGTACTTC.

V and J are TRBV19 and TRBJ1-2; TRBD1 might be the D (5 bases). The CDR3 is 15 residues long. CDR1 and CDR2 from the germline V gene are LNHDA and SQIVND (reference sequence). V was trimmed by 0 bases and J by 2 bases, leaving 10 bases between them. The CDR3 is CASSIESGHNYGYTF. The CDR3 DNA is TGTGCCAGTAGTATAGAATCAGGGCACAACTATGGCTACACCTTC.

In its sample, this clone was seen once. The DNA of the CDR3 is TGTGCCATCAAGTCACTAGCGGGAGGGCCCGGTGAGCAGTTCTTC. This gives the protein CAIKSLAGGPGEQFF. The chain joins TRBV10-3 to TRBJ2-1, with TRBD2 matching 13 bases. The CDR3 extends over 15 amino acids. The germline gives CDR1 ENHRY, CDR2 SYGVKD. The V gene end was trimmed by 7 bases and the J gene end by 9 bases; junction bases not matched to a gene: 9.

The chain combines TRBV28 with TRBJ2-2; D is perhaps TRBD2 (6 bases). The V end lost 10 bases, the J end lost 0 bases, and 12 bases lay between the germline ends. This CDR3 comprises 14 residues. Germline values: CDR1 MDHEN, CDR2 SYDVKM. DNA for the CDR3: TGTGCCATTACAGCGGGTACGAACACCGGGGAGCTGTTTTTT. Protein product: CAITAGTNTGELFF.

The J gene is TRBJ1-6, the V gene TRBV5-8; D is ambiguous. Per germline, CDR1 SGHTS and CDR2 YDEGEE. Trimming took 7 bases from V and 5 from J, leaving 4 bases between them. The CDR3 extends over 11 amino acids. Written as DNA, the CDR3 is TGTGCCAGCGGTCATAATTCACCCCTCCACTTT. This encodes CASGHNSPLHF.

This clone was recorded a few times. V and J are TRBV28 and TRBJ1-4, with D tentatively TRBD1 (5 bases). With 1 base removed from V and 7 bases from J, the gap between germline ends came to 19 bases. This CDR3 region has 17 residues. Germline V gene lookup returns CDR1 MDHEN and CDR2 SYDVKM. The CDR3 DNA reads as TGTGCCAGCAGTTTATTGGGATCCGGGGCGGTGGGTGAAAAACTGTTTTTT. This codes for CASSLLGSGAVGEKLFF.